One sample yielded the 2 T cell receptor beta chains listed below, sequenced in a study of early T cells in non-severe SARS-CoV-2 infection. TCRdb itself ran the 5' RACE reads through MiXCR, one entry per CDR3 protein. The data show some 64,000 distinct CDR3 sequences, 11% seen once. Sequencing was carried out using whole blood. These receptors were collected from an adult who was a healthcare worker with PCR-confirmed SARS-CoV-2 infection or an uninfected control (not recorded which).

This clonotype was observed many times. The chain is built from TRBV7-6 and TRBJ2-3, with 9 positions matching TRBD2. V lost 1 base to trimming and J lost 1 base; unmatched junction nucleotides: 0. Per germline, CDR1 SGHVS and CDR2 FNYEAQ. The CDR3 is 15 amino acids. The DNA of the CDR3 is TGTGCCAGCAGCTTAGGGACTAGCGGCACAGATACGCAGTATTTT. It yields the protein CASSLGTSGTDTQYF. The variable domain in full, with the rest retrieved from reference TRBV7-6 and TRBJ2-3, is GAGVSQSPRYKVTKRGQDVALRCDPISGHVSLYWYRQALGQGPEFLTYFNYEAQQDKSGLPNDRFSAERPEGSISTLTIQRTEQRDSAMYRCASSLGTSGTDTQYFGPGTRLTVL.

The V and J genes are TRBV19 and TRBJ1-2; maybe TRBD1 (6 bases). Germline-derived CDR1 and CDR2 are LNHDA and SQIVND (reference sequence). Trimming took 8 bases from V and 7 from J, leaving 14 bases between them. This CDR3 is 12 amino acids long. The CDR3 here is CASGTGFTGYTF. CDR3 DNA sequence: TGTGCCAGTGGCACAGGGTTTACTGGCTACACCTTC.